Listed below are T cell receptor beta chains from one sample, sequenced in a study of T cell responses to AZD1222 COVID-19 vaccine. TCRdb keeps only in-frame clones here, not all; method: immunoSEQ multiplex PCR. The table records 150,000 or so clones, roughly 92% of them present only once. The sequencing here drew on peripheral blood, taken on day 0 of AZD1222 vaccination. These receptors were taken from an adult in good health. The CDR3 runs from the conserved cysteine through the conserved F or W. D genes are given only for firm matches. Not all rows give a size; the values are once, few, many and, for expanded clones, a class.

v_call	d_call	clone_size	j_call	cdr3_aa	cdr3_nt
TRBV7-9	-	-	TRBJ2-7	CASSPMSTYEQYF	TGTGCCAGCAGCCCAATGAGTACCTACGAGCAGTACTTC
TRBV7-9	-	-	TRBJ2-5	CASSFFDGTQYF	TGTGCCAGCAGCTTCTTCGATGGGACCCAGTACTTC
TRBV3-1/TRBV3-2	-	-	TRBJ1-3	CASSQVTSRSGNTIYF	TGTGCCAGCAGCCAAGTTACGTCTCGCTCTGGAAACACCATATATTTT
TRBV2	-	-	TRBJ1-1	CASRVLPEAFF	TGTGCCAGCAGGGTACTCCCGGAAGCTTTCTTT
TRBV19	TRBD1	-	TRBJ1-3	CASSSRDRGNTIYF	TGTGCCAGTAGTAGCCGGGACAGGGGAAACACCATATATTTT
TRBV28	-	-	TRBJ1-5	CASSLKGIGDQPQHF	TGTGCCAGCAGTTTGAAGGGGATCGGAGATCAGCCCCAGCATTTT
TRBV5-1	-	-	TRBJ2-7	CASSLGGSAYEQYF	TGCGCCAGCAGCTTGGGAGGGTCGGCCTACGAGCAGTACTTC
TRBV28	-	-	TRBJ2-7	CASSSGTGAYEQYF	TGTGCCAGCAGTTCAGGGACGGGGGCCTACGAGCAGTACTTC
TRBV4-1	-	once	TRBJ2-2	CASSRADTGELFF	TGCGCCAGCAGCCGGGCCGACACCGGGGAGCTGTTTTTT
TRBV6-5	TRBD1	once	TRBJ2-1	CASVGQPYNEQFF	TGTGCCAGCGTGGGACAGCCGTACAATGAGCAGTTCTTC
TRBV11-2	-	-	TRBJ1-1	CASSLKGAGPNTEAFF	TGTGCCAGCAGCTTAAAGGGTGCAGGGCCGAACACTGAAGCTTTCTTT
TRBV27	-	-	TRBJ1-2	CASSSDGYTF	TGTGCCAGCAGTTCGGATGGCTACACCTTC
TRBV6-5	-	-	TRBJ2-1	CASKVNLYNEQFF	TGTGCCAGCAAGGTCAATCTCTACAATGAGCAGTTCTTC
TRBV18	-	-	TRBJ1-1	CASSPEQNTEAFF	TGTGCCAGCTCACCAGAACAGAACACTGAAGCTTTCTTT
TRBV30	TRBD1	-	TRBJ1-6	CASDRDYSPLHF	TGTGCCTCGGACAGGGATTATTCACCCCTCCACTTT
TRBV5-1	-	-	TRBJ1-1	CASSRGARDKTEAFF	TGCGCCAGCAGCCGAGGGGCCAGGGATAAAACTGAAGCTTTCTTT
TRBV15	-	-	TRBJ1-6	CATSMEKGAPLHF	TGTGCCACCAGCATGGAGAAAGGGGCGCCCCTCCACTTT
TRBV2	TRBD1	-	TRBJ2-7	CASSPRSGGGSYEQYF	TGTGCCAGCAGTCCTCGGTCAGGGGGCGGATCCTACGAGCAGTACTTC
TRBV3-1/TRBV3-2	-	-	TRBJ1-1	CASSQLVPNTEAFF	TGTGCCAGCAGCCAGTTGGTCCCGAACACTGAAGCTTTCTTT
TRBV2	-	-	TRBJ1-1	CASRADRPDPEAFF	TGTGCCAGCAGAGCCGACAGGCCTGATCCTGAAGCTTTCTTT
TRBV18	TRBD2	few	TRBJ2-3	CASSPLASGSLTDTQYF	TGTGCCAGCTCACCATTGGCTAGCGGGAGTCTGACAGATACGCAGTATTTT
TRBV29-1	-	-	TRBJ2-7	CSVVKLSSYEQYF	TGCAGCGTTGTCAAGCTCAGCTCCTACGAGCAGTACTTC
TRBV7-9	TRBD1	-	TRBJ1-1	CASSARQGAETEAFF	TGTGCCAGCAGCGCCAGACAGGGGGCGGAAACTGAAGCTTTCTTT
TRBV5-5	TRBD1	-	TRBJ2-2	CASSLEGASNTGELFF	TGTGCCAGCAGCTTGGAGGGGGCTTCGAACACCGGGGAGCTGTTTTTT
TRBV18	-	-	TRBJ2-3	CASSLSPSTDTQYF	TGTGCCAGCTCACTATCCCCTAGCACAGATACGCAGTATTTT
TRBV7-2	-	-	TRBJ2-2	CASSPGALNTGELFF	TGTGCCAGCAGCCCCGGGGCCCTTAACACCGGGGAGCTGTTTTTT
TRBV4-1	-	-	TRBJ2-7	CASSQGLRYEQYF	TGCGCCAGCAGCCAAGGATTGAGGTACGAGCAGTACTTC
TRBV19	-	-	TRBJ1-1	CAARPGHANTEAFF	TGTGCCGCAAGACCCGGACACGCGAACACTGAAGCTTTCTTT
TRBV5-1	TRBD1	-	TRBJ1-6	CASSLGQGQSYNSPLHF	TGCGCCAGCAGCCTAGGACAGGGGCAGTCCTATAATTCACCCCTCCACTTT
TRBV5-5	-	-	TRBJ2-7	CASTQTTAYEQYF	TGTGCCAGCACCCAGACAACGGCCTACGAGCAGTACTTC
TRBV5-5	-	-	TRBJ1-1	CASSYPDGPAFF	TGTGCCAGCAGCTACCCTGACGGTCCGGCTTTCTTT
TRBV11-1	-	-	TRBJ2-7	CASSPTGPDNEQYF	TGTGCCAGCAGCCCTACCGGGCCGGATAACGAGCAGTACTTC
TRBV28	-	-	TRBJ1-3	CASTSPRGSGNTIYF	TGTGCCAGCACCTCCCCCCGGGGCTCTGGAAACACCATATATTTT
TRBV19	-	-	TRBJ2-2	CASSILFPSGLTGELFF	TGTGCCAGTAGTATTCTTTTTCCCTCCGGACTCACCGGGGAGCTGTTTTTT
TRBV6-5	-	-	TRBJ1-5	CASIKTPTEVQPQHF	TGTGCCAGCATAAAGACTCCTACAGAGGTTCAGCCCCAGCATTTT
TRBV6-5	TRBD1	once	TRBJ1-4	CASTGTVFGKLFF	TGTGCCAGCACCGGGACAGTATTCGGAAAACTGTTTTTT
TRBV7-8	-	-	TRBJ2-1	CASSLATISSYNEQFF	TGTGCCAGCAGCTTAGCCACGATAAGCTCCTACAATGAGCAGTTCTTC
TRBV12-3/TRBV12-4	-	-	TRBJ1-2	CASSLGSWGYTF	TGTGCCAGCAGTTTAGGTTCCTGGGGCTACACCTTC
TRBV2	-	-	TRBJ1-2	CASSEWGAGGYTF	TGTGCCAGCAGTGAATGGGGAGCGGGTGGCTACACCTTC
TRBV5-1	TRBD1	-	TRBJ1-2	CASSLQGDVYGYTF	TGCGCCAGCAGCTTACAGGGGGACGTCTATGGCTACACCTTC